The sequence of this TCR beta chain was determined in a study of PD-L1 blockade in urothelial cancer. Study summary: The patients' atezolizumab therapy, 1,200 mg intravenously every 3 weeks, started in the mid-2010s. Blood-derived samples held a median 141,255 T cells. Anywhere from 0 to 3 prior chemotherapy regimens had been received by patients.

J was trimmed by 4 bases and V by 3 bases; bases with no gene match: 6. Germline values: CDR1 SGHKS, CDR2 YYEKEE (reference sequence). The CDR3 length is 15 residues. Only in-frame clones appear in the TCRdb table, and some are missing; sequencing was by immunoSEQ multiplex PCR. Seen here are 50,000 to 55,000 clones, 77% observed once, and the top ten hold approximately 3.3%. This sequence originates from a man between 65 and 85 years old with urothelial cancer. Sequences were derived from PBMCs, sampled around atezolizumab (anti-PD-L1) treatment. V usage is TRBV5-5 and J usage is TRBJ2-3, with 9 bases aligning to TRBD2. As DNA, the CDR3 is TGTGCCAGCAGCTGGGGGACTAGCAGGGCAGATACGCAGTATTTT. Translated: CASSWGTSRADTQYF. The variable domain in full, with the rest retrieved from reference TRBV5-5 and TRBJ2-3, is DAGVTQSPTHLIKTRGQQVTLRCSPISGHKSVSWYQQVLGQGPQFIFQYYEKEERGRGNFPDRFSARQFPNYSSELNVNALLLGDSALYLCASSWGTSRADTQYFGPGTRLTVL.